One and the same sample provided the 15 T cell receptor beta chains below, sequenced in a study of T-cell reconstitution after alpha-beta-depleted transplantation in children. The TCRbeta library was prepared with unique molecular identifiers. TCRdb re-called the PCR reads with MiXCR, one entry per CDR3 protein. This sample carries around 700,000 distinct CDR3 sequences, less than 15% of them seen once, and the ten largest clones take around 0.8%. The sample in question was PBMCs, obtained before TCRalphabeta/CD19-depleted stem cell transplant. The origin of the receptors is a girl aged 2 to 9 with congenital amegakaryocytic thrombocytopenia, due to receive a stem cell transplant.

The sample holds one count of this clonotype. The junction and the germline gene differ at one end; a read error may be behind it. The genes are TRBV20-1 and TRBJ2-1; 16 bases line up with TRBD2. Germline V gene sequence: CDR1 DFQATT, CDR2 SNEGSKA (reference sequence). The CDR3 spans 17 residues. The CDR3 coding sequence is TGCTGTGCGCCCGGGACTAGCGGGAGGGTTTTTGGCAATGAGCAGTTCTTC. It encodes CCAPGTSGRVFGNEQFF.

The J gene is TRBJ2-1, the V gene TRBV5-1; 10 nucleotides line up with TRBD2. This CDR3 spans 16 amino acids. Trimming took 1 base from V and 8 from J; bases not matched to a gene: 9. Germline values: CDR1 SGHRS, CDR2 YFSETQ. Here the CDR3 reads CASSLYPSGSLHEQFF. The DNA for the CDR3 is TGCGCCAGCAGCTTGTACCCTAGCGGGAGTCTTCATGAGCAGTTCTTC.

This clonotype was recorded once. This may be a read error: a much more frequent sequence differs by one nucleotide. V and J are TRBV3-1 and TRBJ2-2; 8 nucleotides agree with TRBD2. The CDR3 is made up of 15 amino acids. Germline trimming cut 8 bases from V and 3 bases from J; bases unmatched to any gene: 8. Germline CDR1 LGHDT, CDR2 YNNKEL (reference sequence). This CDR3 reads CASCPSAGDTGELFF. The CDR3 coding sequence is TGTGCCAGCTGCCCCTCAGCGGGGGACACCGGGGAGCTGTTTTTT.

This clonotype has more than one count but fewer than ten. The chain employs TRBV5-1 and TRBJ1-1; D ambiguous. V dropped 4 bases and J dropped 0 bases, with 13 bases sitting between them. CDR3 length: 15 residues. In germline, CDR1 is SGHRS, CDR2 YFSETQ. CDR3 amino acids: CASSLTRRMNTEAFF. As DNA, the CDR3 is TGCGCCAGCAGCCTGACTCGCAGGATGAACACTGAAGCTTTCTTT.

This chain joins TRBV5-4 and TRBJ2-1, with D uncertain. V was trimmed by 0 bases and J by 10 bases, leaving 8 bases between them. Germline V gene data show CDR1 as SGHNT and CDR2 as YYREEE (reference sequence). This CDR3 has 12 amino acids. CDR3 loop: CASSLDGGEQFF. Written as DNA, the CDR3 is TGTGCCAGCAGCTTGGACGGTGGGGAGCAGTTCTTC.

This clonotype occurred many times. As DNA, the CDR3 is TGCGCCAGCAGCTTGGCTACTAGCGGCCTCACCGGGGAGCTGTTTTTT. Translation: CASSLATSGLTGELFF. V usage is TRBV5-1 and J usage is TRBJ2-2, with TRBD2 matching over 8 bases. The germline gives CDR1 SGHRS, CDR2 YFSETQ. V dropped 0 bases and J dropped 4; count of bases not matched to a gene: 5. This CDR3 has 16 amino acids.

This clonotype was seen at least ten times. V usage is TRBV3-1 and J usage is TRBJ2-3, with 8 bases aligning to TRBD2. Germline CDR1 LGHDT, CDR2 YNNKEL (reference sequence). CDR3 length equals 15 residues. Losses at the gene ends were 1 base for V and 5 bases for J; bases not matched to a gene: 5. CDR3 DNA: TGTGCCAGCAGCCAAGTTAGCGGGATTAAAGATACGCAGTATTTT. Translating gives CASSQVSGIKDTQYF.

The chain employs TRBV27 and TRBJ2-7, with D possibly matching TRBD2 (5 bases). Germline loops: CDR1 MNHEY, CDR2 SMNVEV (reference sequence). The CDR3 covers 15 residues. The V and J ends lost 4 bases and 3 bases respectively, with 16 bases between them. As DNA, the CDR3 is TGTGCCAGCAGTTCGAGGGCGGCGGCCCGCTACGAGCAGTACTTC. It codes for CASSSRAAARYEQYF.

Ten or more counts support this clonotype. The V gene is TRBV12-3 or TRBV12-4, the J gene TRBJ2-3; D may match TRBD1 or TRBD2 (5 bases each). This CDR3 has 13 residues. The V end was cut by 6 bases, the J end by 1 base, with 8 bases between. The CDR3 DNA reads as TGTGCCAGCAGATGGGACGGCACAGATACGCAGTATTTT. Amino acid sequence: CASRWDGTDTQYF.

This clonotype was picked up a small number of times. The chain has TRBV20-1 and TRBJ2-3, with 9 bases identical to TRBD2. CDR3 length equals 13 residues. Per the germline V gene, CDR1 is DFQATT and CDR2 is SNEGSKA (reference sequence). The V and J ends lost 6 bases and 2 bases, in that order; junction bases with no gene match: 3. Written as DNA, the CDR3 is TGCAGTGCGAGGACTAGCGACACAGATACGCAGTATTTT. This gives the protein CSARTSDTDTQYF.

V gene TRBV5-1 combines with J gene TRBJ2-7; 8 positions agree with TRBD2. The CDR3 loop spans 15 amino acids. With V trimmed by 4 bases and J by 1 base, 7 bases remained unmatched. Germline loops: CDR1 SGHRS, CDR2 YFSETQ. CDR3 DNA sequence: TGCGCCAGCAGCGTGGACCCGGGGGGGTCCTACGAGCAGTACTTC. Its translation is CASSVDPGGSYEQYF.

This clonotype was detected ten times or more. The chain couples TRBV5-5 to TRBJ2-1, with D possibly TRBD1 on 5 matching bases. Germline V gives CDR1 SGHKS, CDR2 YYEKEE (reference sequence). The CDR3 has 14 residues. Trimming stripped 0 bases from V and 10 bases from J, with 14 bases between. CDR3 sequence reads: CASSLAIGAREQFF. CDR3 nucleotides: TGTGCCAGCAGCTTGGCCATTGGGGCGCGAGAGCAGTTCTTC.

This clonotype was detected ten times or more. The V call is TRBV21-1, the J call TRBJ1-6; the tabulated D call, TRBD1, remains unverified against the DNA. TRBV21-1 is noted as a pseudogene. This CDR3 region has 16 residues. The CDR3 DNA reads TGTGCCAGCAGCGGACGACAGGGGTCCTATAATTCACCCCTCCACTTT. It translates to CASSGRQGSYNSPLHF.

This clonotype was detected ten times or more. This chain links TRBV5-1 with TRBJ2-3; tentatively, D is TRBD2 (5 bases). Trimming pared 5 bases from V and 1 base from J, leaving 11 bases between. Germline CDR1 and CDR2: SGHRS and YFSETQ. The CDR3 loop spans 14 amino acids. The CDR3: CASRFGEGTDTQYF. The CDR3 DNA sequence: TGCGCCAGCAGATTCGGGGAAGGCACAGATACGCAGTATTTT.

This clonotype was counted a single time. Being one base from a much bigger clone, this may be a read error. The chain links TRBV20-1 to TRBJ2-1; 8 bases are a match to TRBD1. Germline loops: CDR1 DFQATT, CDR2 SNEGSKA (reference sequence). The CDR3 covers 14 residues. The CDR3 protein is CSATRTGRYNEHFF. DNA for the CDR3: TGCAGTGCTACCCGGACAGGGAGGTACAATGAGCATTTCTTC.